What follows describes a single T cell receptor beta chain. Antigen: not known. Only in-frame clones appear in the TCRdb table, and some are missing; sequencing was by immunoSEQ multiplex PCR. The data show fewer than 80,000 clones, around 84% seen once. The data belong to a study of OX40 agonist ivuxolimab in advanced cancers. Turning to the study itself: Patients were given ivuxolimab, an antibody that agonizes OX40 (CD134). Partial responses occurred in Three dose-escalation patients, one with hepatocellular carcinoma and two with cutaneous melanoma. Findings of the study overall: The work left the antigen specificity of expanded peripheral T cells undetermined. Certain nonresponders likewise exhibited a low normalized T-cell clonal expansion.

Germline values: CDR1 SGHTA, CDR2 FQGTGA. Trimming left V 2 bases short and J 11 bases short, with 16 bases between. The CDR3 sequence is 14 residues long. V and J are TRBV7-3 and TRBJ2-1; D may correspond to TRBD1 or TRBD2 (5 bases each). The clonotype comes from an adult with an advanced solid tumor such as melanoma, head and neck, liver or kidney cancer. The sequencing used CD4+ or CD8+ T cells sorted from blood, collected in a trial of the OX40 agonist ivuxolimab. CDR3 loop: CASSLFPQTGQQFF. The CDR3 DNA follows: TGTGCCAGCAGCTTATTTCCCCAGACGGGGCAGCAGTTCTTC.